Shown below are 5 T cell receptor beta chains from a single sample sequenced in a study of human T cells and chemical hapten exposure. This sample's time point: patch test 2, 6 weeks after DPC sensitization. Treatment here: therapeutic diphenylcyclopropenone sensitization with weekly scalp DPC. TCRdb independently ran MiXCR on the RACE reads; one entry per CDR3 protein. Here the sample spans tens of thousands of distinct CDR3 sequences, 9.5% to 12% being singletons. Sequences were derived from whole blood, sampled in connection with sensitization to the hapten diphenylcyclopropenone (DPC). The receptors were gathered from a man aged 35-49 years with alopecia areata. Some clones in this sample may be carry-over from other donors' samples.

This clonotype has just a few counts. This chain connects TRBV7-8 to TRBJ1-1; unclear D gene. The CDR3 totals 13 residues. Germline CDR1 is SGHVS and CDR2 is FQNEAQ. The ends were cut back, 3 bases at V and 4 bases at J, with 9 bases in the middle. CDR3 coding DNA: TGTGCCAGCAGCTTCGGGCCCACCACTGAAGCTTTCTTT. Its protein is CASSFGPTTEAFF. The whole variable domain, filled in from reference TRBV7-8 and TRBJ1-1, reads GAGVSQSPRYKVAKRGQDVALRCDPISGHVSLFWYQQALGQGPEFLTYFQNEAQLDKSGLPSDRFFAERPEGSVSTLKIQRTQQEDSAVYLCASSFGPTTEAFFGQGTRLTVV.

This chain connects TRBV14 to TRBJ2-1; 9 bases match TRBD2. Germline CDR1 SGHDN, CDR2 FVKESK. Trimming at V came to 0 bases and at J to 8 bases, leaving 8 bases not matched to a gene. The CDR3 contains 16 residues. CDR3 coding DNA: TGTGCCAGCAGCCAAGAGTTCCTAGCGGGAAGGGATGAGCAGTTCTTC. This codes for CASSQEFLAGRDEQFF.

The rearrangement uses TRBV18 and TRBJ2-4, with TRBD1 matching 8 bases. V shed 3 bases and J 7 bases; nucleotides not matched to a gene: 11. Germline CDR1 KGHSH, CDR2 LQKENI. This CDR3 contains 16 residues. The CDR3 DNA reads TGTGCCAGCTCACCTCTTGCAGGGGGCCCACTGAACATTCAGTACTTC. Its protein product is CASSPLAGGPLNIQYF.

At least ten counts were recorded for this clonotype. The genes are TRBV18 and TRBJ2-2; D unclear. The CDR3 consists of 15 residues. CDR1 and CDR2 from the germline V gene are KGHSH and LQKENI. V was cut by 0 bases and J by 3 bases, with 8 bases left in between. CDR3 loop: CASSPPAGDTGELFF. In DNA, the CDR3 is TGTGCCAGCTCACCACCGGCAGGAGACACCGGGGAGCTGTTTTTT.

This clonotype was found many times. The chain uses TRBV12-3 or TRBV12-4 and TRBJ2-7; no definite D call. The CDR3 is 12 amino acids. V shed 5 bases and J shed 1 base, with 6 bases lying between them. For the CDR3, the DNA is TGTGCCAGCAGTGGAACGTCCTACGAGCAGTACGTC. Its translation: CASSGTSYEQYV.